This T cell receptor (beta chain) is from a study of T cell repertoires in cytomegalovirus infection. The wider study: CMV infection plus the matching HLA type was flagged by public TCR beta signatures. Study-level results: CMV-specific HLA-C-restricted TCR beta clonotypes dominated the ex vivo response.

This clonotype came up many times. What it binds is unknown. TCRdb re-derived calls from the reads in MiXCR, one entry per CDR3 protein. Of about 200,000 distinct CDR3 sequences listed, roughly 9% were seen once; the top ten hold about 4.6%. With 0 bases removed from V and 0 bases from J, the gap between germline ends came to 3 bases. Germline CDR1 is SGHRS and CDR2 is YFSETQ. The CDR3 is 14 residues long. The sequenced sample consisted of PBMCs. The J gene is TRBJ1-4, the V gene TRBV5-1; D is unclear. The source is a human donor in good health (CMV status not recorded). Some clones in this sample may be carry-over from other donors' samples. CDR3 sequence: CASSLASTNEKLFF. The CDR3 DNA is TGCGCCAGCAGCTTGGCTTCAACTAATGAAAAACTGTTTTTT.